The source of this T cell receptor beta chain is a study of OX40 agonist ivuxolimab in advanced cancers. Study-level background: Ivuxolimab was a fully human IgG2 agonistic monoclonal antibody targeting the costimulatory receptor OX40 (CD134). Intravenous ivuxolimab was administered to patients every 2 weeks at six dose levels: 0.01, 0.1, 0.3, 1.5, 3 and 10 mg/kg. Of the roughly 52 dose-escalation patients, hepatocellular carcinoma was present in about 20, melanoma in about 15, renal cell carcinoma in 9 and head and neck cancer in 9. The dose-escalation cohort was 82.7% male with a mean age of about 60 years, ranging from roughly 23 to 80. Prior anti-PD-1, anti-PD-L1 or anti-CTLA-4 therapy was permitted, and checkpoint inhibitors had been received by roughly 40% of dose-escalation patients. Partial responses occurred in three dose-escalation patients, of whom one had hepatocellular carcinoma and two had cutaneous melanoma. Peripheral TCRbeta sequencing was intended to test whether TCR sequence diversity was altered and clonal T-cell expansion was caused by ivuxolimab. The paper reports the monotherapy dose-escalation portion (N of about 56 patients) of the phase I ivuxolimab trial.

Patients with a history of autoimmune disease or receiving systemic immunosuppression were excluded from the trial. Peripheral blood for TCR sequencing was collected from all dose cohorts at baseline, on cycle 4 day 1, and on cycle 7 day 1. Samples were obtained from an open-label, multicenter, first-in-human phase I dose-escalation trial of ivuxolimab. Adults with locally advanced or metastatic head and neck squamous cell, hepatocellular, melanoma or renal cell carcinoma were enrolled in the trial. Before TCR sequencing, CD4+ T cells and CD8+ T cells from peripheral blood were sorted into separate populations. Comments on this clone: The target of this receptor is not known. Base-call qualities are not available, and no considerably larger clone is one nucleotide away.

For CDR1 and CDR2, the germline V gene lists SGHTA and FQGNSA. Deletion took 5 bases off V and 1 base off J, with a span of 22 bases between the germline ends. CDR3 length: 18 amino acids, cysteine to phenylalanine. The kept DNA is CDR3 alone, 54 bases in frame from the first base. Study-level results and caveats: Which antigens the clonally expanded peripheral T cells were specific for was not determined. After ivuxolimab, expanded clones were on average more numerous among CD8+ T cells than among CD4+ T cells. Clonal expansion of both CD4+ and CD8+ blood T cells was observed from baseline to week 6 at doses 0.1 to 3.0 mg/kg. Low levels of normalized T-cell clonal expansion were also seen in some nonresponding patients. Partial responders in the 0.1-3.0 mg/kg groups had among the lowest normalized peripheral clonal expansion, especially among CD8+ T cells.

Genomic DNA was isolated from the sorted cells so that the TCRbeta CDR3 region could be sequenced. The immunoSEQ Assay was used to sequence the TCRbeta CDR3 regions. Drawn from immuneACCESS, this table holds only the in-frame rearrangements with V and J called that TCRdb kept. Clones are partly lost; checked studies trace under half to an unresolved V gene and leave the rest unexplained. The sample yields around 80,000 clones; around nine tenths were counted once. The ten largest account for 0.75% to 0.9% of the sample. This chain is built from TRBV7-2 and TRBJ2-3, with TRBD1 as a weak D call on 5 bases. The material was CD4+ or CD8+ T cells sorted from blood, obtained in a trial of the OX40 agonist ivuxolimab. The source of this sequence is an adult with an advanced solid tumor such as melanoma, head and neck, liver or kidney cancer. The nucleotides read TGTGCCAGCAGCATCTCGAACCGACAGTCAGGTCGCACAGATACGCAGTATTTT. Translation gives CASSISNRQSGRTDTQYF.